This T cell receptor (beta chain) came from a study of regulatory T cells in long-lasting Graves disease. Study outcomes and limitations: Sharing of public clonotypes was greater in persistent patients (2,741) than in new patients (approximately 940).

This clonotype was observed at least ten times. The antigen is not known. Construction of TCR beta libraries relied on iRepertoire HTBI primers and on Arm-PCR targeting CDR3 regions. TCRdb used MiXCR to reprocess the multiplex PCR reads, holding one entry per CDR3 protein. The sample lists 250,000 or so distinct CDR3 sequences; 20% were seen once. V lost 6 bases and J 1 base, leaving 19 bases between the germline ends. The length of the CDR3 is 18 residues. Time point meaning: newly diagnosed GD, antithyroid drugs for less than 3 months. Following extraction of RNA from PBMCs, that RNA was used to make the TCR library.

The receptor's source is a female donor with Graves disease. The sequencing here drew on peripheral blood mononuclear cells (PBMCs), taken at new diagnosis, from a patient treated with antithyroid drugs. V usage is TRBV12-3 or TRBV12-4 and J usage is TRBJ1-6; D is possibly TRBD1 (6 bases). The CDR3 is CASSHGQSPFSYNSPLHF. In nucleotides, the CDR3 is TGTGCCAGCAGCCACGGACAGTCCCCATTTTCCTATAATTCACCCCTCCACTTT.